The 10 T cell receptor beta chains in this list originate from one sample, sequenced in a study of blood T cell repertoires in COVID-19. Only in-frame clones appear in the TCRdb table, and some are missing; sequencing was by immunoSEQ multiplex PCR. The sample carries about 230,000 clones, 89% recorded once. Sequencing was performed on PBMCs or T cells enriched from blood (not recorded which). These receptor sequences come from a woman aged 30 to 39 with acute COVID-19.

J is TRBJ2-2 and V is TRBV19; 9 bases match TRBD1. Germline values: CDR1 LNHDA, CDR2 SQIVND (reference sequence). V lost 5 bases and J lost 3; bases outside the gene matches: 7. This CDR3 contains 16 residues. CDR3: CASSPGTGSYTGELFF. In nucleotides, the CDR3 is TGTGCCAGTAGTCCCGGGACAGGGAGTTACACCGGGGAGCTGTTTTTT.

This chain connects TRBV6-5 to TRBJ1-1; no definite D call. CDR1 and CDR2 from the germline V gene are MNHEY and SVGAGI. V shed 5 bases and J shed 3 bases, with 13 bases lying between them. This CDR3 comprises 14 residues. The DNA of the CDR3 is TGTGCCAGCAGTCCGACTCCTAAGGACACTGAAGCTTTCTTT. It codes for CASSPTPKDTEAFF.

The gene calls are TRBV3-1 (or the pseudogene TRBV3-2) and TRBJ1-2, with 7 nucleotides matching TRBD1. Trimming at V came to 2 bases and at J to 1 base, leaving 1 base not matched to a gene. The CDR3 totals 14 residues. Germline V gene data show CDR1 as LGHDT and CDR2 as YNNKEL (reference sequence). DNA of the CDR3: TGTGCCAGCAGCCAACAGGGGGATAACTATGGCTACACCTTC. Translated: CASSQQGDNYGYTF.

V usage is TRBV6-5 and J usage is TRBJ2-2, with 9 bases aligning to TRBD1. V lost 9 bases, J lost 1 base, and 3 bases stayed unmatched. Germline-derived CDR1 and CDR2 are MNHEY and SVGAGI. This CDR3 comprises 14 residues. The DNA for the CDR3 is TGTGCCAGTCGACAGGGGGTGAACACCGGGGAGCTGTTTTTT. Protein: CASRQGVNTGELFF.

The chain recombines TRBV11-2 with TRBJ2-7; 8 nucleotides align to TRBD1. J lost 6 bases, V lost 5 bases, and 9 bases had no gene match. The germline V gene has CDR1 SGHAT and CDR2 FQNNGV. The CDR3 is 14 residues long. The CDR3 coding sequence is TGTGCCAGCAGCACTGGCCAGGGGGCTCGCGAGCAGTACTTC. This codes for CASSTGQGAREQYF.

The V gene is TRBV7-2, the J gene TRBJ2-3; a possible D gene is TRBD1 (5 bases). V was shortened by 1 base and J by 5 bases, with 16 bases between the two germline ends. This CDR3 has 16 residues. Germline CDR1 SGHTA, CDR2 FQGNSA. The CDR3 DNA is TGTGCCAGCAGCTTAGTGGCAGACCAGGGAATAGATACGCAGTATTTT. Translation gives CASSLVADQGIDTQYF.

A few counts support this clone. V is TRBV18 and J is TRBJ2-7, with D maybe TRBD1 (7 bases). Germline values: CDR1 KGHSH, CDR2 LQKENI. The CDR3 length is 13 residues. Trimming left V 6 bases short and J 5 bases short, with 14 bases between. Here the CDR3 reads CASSRGTADEQYF. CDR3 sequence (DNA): TGTGCCAGCTCCCGCGGGACAGCTGACGAGCAGTACTTC.

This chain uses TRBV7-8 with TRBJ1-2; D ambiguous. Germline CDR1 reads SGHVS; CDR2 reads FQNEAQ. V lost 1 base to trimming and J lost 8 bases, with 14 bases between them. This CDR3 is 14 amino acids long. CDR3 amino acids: CASSLEYEGEGYTF. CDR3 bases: TGTGCCAGCAGCTTAGAGTACGAGGGTGAGGGCTACACCTTC.

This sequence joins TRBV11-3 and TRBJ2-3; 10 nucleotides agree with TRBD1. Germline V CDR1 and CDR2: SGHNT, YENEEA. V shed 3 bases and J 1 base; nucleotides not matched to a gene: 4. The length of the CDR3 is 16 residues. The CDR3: CASSFDGTGGTDTQYF. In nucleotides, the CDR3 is TGTGCCAGCAGCTTTGATGGGACAGGGGGCACAGATACGCAGTATTTT.

CDR3 loop: CASSPGGFGQPQHF. The CDR3 DNA reads as TGTGCCAGCAGCCCAGGGGGATTCGGGCAGCCCCAGCATTTT. The gene calls are TRBV3-1 (or the pseudogene TRBV3-2) and TRBJ1-5, with TRBD1 matching 7 bases. Germline V gives CDR1 LGHDT, CDR2 YNNKEL (reference sequence). This CDR3 has 14 residues. V lost 4 bases and J lost 7; bases outside the gene matches: 7.